The following is a TCR beta chain sequence with its context. What it recognizes is unknown. Assay: immunoSEQ multiplex PCR; the TCRdb copy retains only in-frame clones and omits some. The table has some 170,000 clones, 85% to 90% seen once. J gave up 3 bases and V 5 bases, and 7 bases lay outside the gene matches. The length of the CDR3 is 15 residues. Germline loops: CDR1 SGHAT, CDR2 FQNNGV. This record belongs to a study of cytomegalovirus exposure and HLA in healthy donors. In the study overall: The roughly 120 validation repertoires were reported in a later analysis to have been generated on the same platform as the approximately 700 first-cohort repertoires. Study results and limitations: According to a subsequent analysis, TCR clusters from the first cohort were inclined to appear together in the 90 to 150 validation repertoires.

Among the roughly 120 subjects of the validation cohort, separate from the 666-subject first cohort, were the donors. The material sequenced was PBMCs. This chain links TRBV11-2 with TRBJ2-7; 10 nucleotides line up with TRBD1. The receptor was derived from a woman in her twenties or thirties in good health and CMV-seronegative. CDR3 sequence (DNA): TGTGCCAGCAGCCCCTGGACAGGGGGTGTCTACGAGCAGTACTTC. This codes for CASSPWTGGVYEQYF.